This T cell receptor (beta chain) was documented in a study of T cells in tuberculosis. Overall study: The T cells targeted glucose monomycolate, a mycobacterial lipid, via CD1B.

Cells were sorted from thawed PBMC rested overnight and stained with GMM-loaded CD1B tetramer, viability dye and anti-CD3. C32 glucose monomycolate from Rhodococcus equi was loaded onto the CD1B tetramers. Before cryopreservation, the sorted PBMC lost their CD14-expressing monocytes. Each donor contributed 75,000 to 100,000 sorted tetramer-negative cells. The CDR3 covers 15 residues. The germline V and J ends were trimmed by 2 bases and 2 bases, with 10 bases remaining between them. CDR1 is MNHEY, CDR2 SMNVEV, per germline (reference sequence). Sequencing of TCR-alpha and TCR-beta chains was unpaired. Sequencing was performed with immunoSEQ multiplex PCR; in TCRdb, only in-frame clones are kept and a portion is missing. This sample has more than 45,000 clones, with 88% found just once.

Material for sequencing was CD1b-GMM tetramer-negative cells sorted from PBMCs. The sequence came from an adult woman with latent tuberculosis. V usage is TRBV27 and J usage is TRBJ1-5, with D possibly TRBD1 on 5 matching bases. The CDR3 DNA reads TGTGCCAGCAGTTTACGGCAGGGTCGCAATCAGCCCCAGCATTTT. It specifies CASSLRQGRNQPQHF.